These 2 T cell receptor beta chains were all obtained from the same sample, sequenced in a study of T cells after posttransplantation cyclophosphamide. The protocol was immunoSEQ multiplex PCR, while the TCRdb copy is restricted to in-frame clones and leaves out a portion. Found here are more than 20,000 clones, approximately 70% of them singletons; the top ten hold about 0.61%. The sequenced sample consisted of memory CD4+ T cells sorted from PBMCs. All receptors come from a woman in her sixties in good health, CMV-negative, and a related stem cell transplant donor.

The chain is built from TRBV30 and TRBJ2-5, with no clear D. CDR1 and CDR2 from the germline V gene are GTSNPN and SVGIG (reference sequence). The CDR3 has 10 residues. V dropped 3 bases and J dropped 5 bases, with 4 bases sitting between them. This chain's CDR3 is CAWSRETQYF. The CDR3 DNA is TGTGCCTGGAGCCGGGAGACCCAGTACTTC.

This clone was found once. The rearrangement links TRBV2 to TRBJ2-3; 9 bases are a match to TRBD2. Trimming removed 7 bases from V and 8 bases from J; junction bases left unmatched: 10. This CDR3 contains 14 residues. Germline-derived CDR1 and CDR2 are SNHLY and FYNNEI. DNA of the CDR3: TGTGCCAGCATCGGACTAGCGAGTATTGGTACGCAGTATTTT. This sequence encodes CASIGLASIGTQYF.